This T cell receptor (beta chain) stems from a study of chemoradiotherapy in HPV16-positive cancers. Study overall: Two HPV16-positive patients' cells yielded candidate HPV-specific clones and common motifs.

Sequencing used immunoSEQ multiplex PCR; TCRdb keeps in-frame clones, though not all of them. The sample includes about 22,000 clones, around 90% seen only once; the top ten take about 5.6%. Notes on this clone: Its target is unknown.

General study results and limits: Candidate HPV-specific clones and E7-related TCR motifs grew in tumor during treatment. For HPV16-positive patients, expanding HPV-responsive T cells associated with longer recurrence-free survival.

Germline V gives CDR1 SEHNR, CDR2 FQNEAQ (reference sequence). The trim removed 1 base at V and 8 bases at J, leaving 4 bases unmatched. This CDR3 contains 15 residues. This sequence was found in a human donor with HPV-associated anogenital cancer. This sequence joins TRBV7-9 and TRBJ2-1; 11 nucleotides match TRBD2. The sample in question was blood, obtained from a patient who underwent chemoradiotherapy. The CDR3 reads CASSLVAGGPYEQFF. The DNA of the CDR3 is TGTGCCAGCAGCTTAGTAGCGGGGGGGCCCTATGAGCAGTTCTTC.